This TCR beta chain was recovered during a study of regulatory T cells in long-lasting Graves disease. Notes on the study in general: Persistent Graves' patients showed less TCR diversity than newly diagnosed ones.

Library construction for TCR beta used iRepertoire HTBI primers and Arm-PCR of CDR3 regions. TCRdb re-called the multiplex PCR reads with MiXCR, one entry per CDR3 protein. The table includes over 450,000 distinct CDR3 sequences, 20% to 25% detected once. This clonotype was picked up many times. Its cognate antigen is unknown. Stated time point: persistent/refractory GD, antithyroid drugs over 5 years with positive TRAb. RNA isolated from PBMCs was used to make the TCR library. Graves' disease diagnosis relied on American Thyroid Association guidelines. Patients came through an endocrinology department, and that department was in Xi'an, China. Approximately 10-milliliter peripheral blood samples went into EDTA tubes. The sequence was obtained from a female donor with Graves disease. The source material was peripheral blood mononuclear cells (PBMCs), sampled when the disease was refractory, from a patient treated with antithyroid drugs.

The CDR3 is CAISGGQFEAFF. The CDR3 DNA reads TGTGCCATCAGTGGGGGACAGTTTGAAGCTTTCTTT. V and J are TRBV10-3 and TRBJ1-1; 7 nucleotides agree with TRBD1. CDR3 length equals 12 residues. Germline CDR1 and CDR2: ENHRY and SYGVKD. V lost 4 bases, J lost 7 bases, and 3 bases stayed unmatched.